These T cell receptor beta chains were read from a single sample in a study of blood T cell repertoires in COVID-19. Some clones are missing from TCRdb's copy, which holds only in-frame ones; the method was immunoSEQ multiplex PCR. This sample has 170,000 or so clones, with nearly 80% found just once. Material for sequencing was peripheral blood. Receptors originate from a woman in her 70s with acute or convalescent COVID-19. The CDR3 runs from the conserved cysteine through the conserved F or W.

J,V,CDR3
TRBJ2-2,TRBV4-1,CASSPSSGSANTGELFF
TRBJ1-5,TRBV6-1,CASSEVPGGNQPQHF
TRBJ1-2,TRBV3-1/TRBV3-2,CASSPLGQTNYGYTF
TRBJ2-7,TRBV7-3,CASSPQGKSEQYF
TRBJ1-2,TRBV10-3,CAISESDRRYTF
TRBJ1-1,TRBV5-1,CASSTRERLKNTEAFF
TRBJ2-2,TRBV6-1,CASSDWGISGRAAGELFF
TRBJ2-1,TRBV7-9,CASSTHQREWEEQFF
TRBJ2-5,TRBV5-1,CASSLAGLTGYQETQYF
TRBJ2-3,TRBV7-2,CASSFRAGAPADTQYF
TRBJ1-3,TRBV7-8,CASSSPTGTGNTIYF
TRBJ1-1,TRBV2,CASRAATENTEAFF
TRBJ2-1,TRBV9,CASSVDGPLAGAYNEQFF
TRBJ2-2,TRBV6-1,CASSDRDRGITYTGELFF
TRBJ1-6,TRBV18,CASSRDRNNSPLHF
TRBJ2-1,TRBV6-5,CASRIGGGAYNEQFF
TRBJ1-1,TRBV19,CASTSPGALEAFF
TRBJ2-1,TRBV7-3,CASSHGTSLRGEQFF
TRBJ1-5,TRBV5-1,CASRQGQGEGQPQHF
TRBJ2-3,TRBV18,CASSPILGDSSTDTQYF
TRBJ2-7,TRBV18,CASSLQGQQYEQYF
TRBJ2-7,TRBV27,CASSLIRQGLSYEQYF
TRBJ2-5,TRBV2,CASGNRGRGETQYF
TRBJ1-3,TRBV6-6,CASSRYRVTGGNTIYF
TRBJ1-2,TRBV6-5,CASQRQQGIKGYTF
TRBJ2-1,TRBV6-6,CAATQGIHNEQFF
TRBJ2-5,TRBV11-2,CASSLRPGLGSQETQYF
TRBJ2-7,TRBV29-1,CSVVVWGLDEQYF
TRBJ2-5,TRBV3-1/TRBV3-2,CASSGRQTQETQYF